The clone carrying this T cell receptor beta chain came up a few times. Its antigen remains unidentified. The sample belongs to a study of beta chain features in type 1 diabetes. Study-level information: When patients were set against healthy donors, age, gender and cell yields were similar.

This CDR3 has 11 amino acids. The ends were cut back, 6 bases at V and 5 bases at J, with 10 bases in the middle. Germline V lookup: CDR1 DFQATT, CDR2 SNEGSKA (reference sequence). CD45RO/CCR7/CD25/CD127/CD95/CD27 sorting isolated CD4+ naive, central memory, regulatory and stem cell-like memory cells. Sequencing targeted expressed TCRB transcripts, as all isolated RNA had been reverse transcribed. About 3.6 million reads on average were seen across naive, central memory and regulatory T cell samples. The protocol was immunoSEQ multiplex PCR, while the TCRdb copy is restricted to in-frame clones and leaves out a portion. There are 900,000 or so clones in the sample; about a sixth occur only once, and roughly 0.025% lies in the top ten. Study results and caveats: PCR might pick shorter templates more often, in the same way for patients and controls.

The sequence came from a woman in her late teens or twenties in good health. V usage is TRBV20-1 and J usage is TRBJ1-1; D perhaps matches TRBD1 (5 bases). The sequencing sample was made of naive CD4+ T cells from blood. The CDR3 is CSATGRTEAFF. The CDR3 DNA sequence: TGCAGTGCAACGGGACGAACTGAAGCTTTCTTT.